Here is one T cell receptor beta chain with its context. These data come from a study of blood T cell repertoires in COVID-19. Study context: From the United States, Italy and Spain came samples of acute and convalescent COVID-19.

In the authors' methods: How many nucleated cells were present was estimated from reference gene primer amplification. Here immunoSEQ multiplex PCR was the method, and the copy in TCRdb shows in-frame clones only, minus some. V, J and clone size reflect that table, while D and trimming were determined from the DNA. The profile covers around 260,000 clones, with 75% to 90% appearing a single time and over 1.5% taken by the ten largest. The CDR3 runs 16 residues. Losses at the gene ends were 6 bases for V and 2 bases for J; bases not matched to a gene: 7. CDR1 is MNHNY and CDR2 is SVGAGI in the germline V gene (reference sequence).

This sequence joins TRBV6-6 and TRBJ2-5; 12 nucleotides agree with TRBD2. The sequencing sample was made of peripheral blood. The sequence came from a man aged 25-40 years with active or convalescent COVID-19. The CDR3 DNA is TGTGCCAGCAGATCCGAGCTAGCGGGGGGGCAAGAGACCCAGTACTTC. It encodes CASRSELAGGQETQYF.